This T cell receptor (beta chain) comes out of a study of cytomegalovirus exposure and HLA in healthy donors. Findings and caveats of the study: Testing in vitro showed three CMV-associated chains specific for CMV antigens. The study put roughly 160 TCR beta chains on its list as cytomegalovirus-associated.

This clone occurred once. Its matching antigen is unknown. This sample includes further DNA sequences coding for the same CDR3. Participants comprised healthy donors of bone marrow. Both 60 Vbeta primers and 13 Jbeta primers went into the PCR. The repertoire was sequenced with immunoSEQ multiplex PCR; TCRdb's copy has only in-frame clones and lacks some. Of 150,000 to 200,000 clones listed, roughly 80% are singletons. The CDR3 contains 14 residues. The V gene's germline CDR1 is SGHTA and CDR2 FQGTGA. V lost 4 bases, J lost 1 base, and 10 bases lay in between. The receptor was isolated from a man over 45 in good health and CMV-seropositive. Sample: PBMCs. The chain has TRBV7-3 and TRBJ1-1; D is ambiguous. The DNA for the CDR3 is TGTGCCAGCAGCTCCATAGCCGGGAACACTGAAGCTTTCTTT. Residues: CASSSIAGNTEAFF.